Presented here are 27 T cell receptor beta chains from one specimen sequenced in a study of beta chain features in type 1 diabetes. Findings and caveats of the study: Shortening of TCRB CDR3s, moderate but significant, appeared in all four CD4+ subsets of Type 1 diabetes patients.

Antigen specificity for these receptors is unknown. Sequenced material consisted of expressed TCRB transcripts (all of the isolated RNA was reverse transcribed). Repertoires were generated with immunoSEQ multiplex PCR, while TCRdb's copy carries only in-frame clones and drops some. The sample lists hundreds of thousands of clones; around an eighth were seen once. The sequenced sample was naive CD4+ T cells from blood. These receptors came from a man younger than 30 with type 1 diabetes.

This clone was counted a few times. V gene TRBV6-5 combines with J gene TRBJ2-3, with D possibly matching TRBD2 (5 bases). Trimming left V 5 bases short and J 4 bases short, with 13 bases between. CDR3 size: 14 residues. CDR1 is MNHEY and CDR2 is SVGAGI in the germline V gene. CDR3 coding DNA: TGTGCCAGCAGTATGCGGGTCCCGGCAGATACGCAGTATTTT. It specifies CASSMRVPADTQYF.

V gene TRBV5-4 combines with J gene TRBJ2-1, with 7 bases fitting TRBD2. The germline V gene has CDR1 SGHNT and CDR2 YYREEE (reference sequence). The trim removed 4 bases at V and 15 bases at J, leaving 13 bases unmatched. This CDR3 spans 13 amino acids. CDR3 coding DNA: TGTGCCAGCAGCCCCGTCGGGGGGAGGCTTCGGTTCTTC. As protein: CASSPVGGRLRFF.

The CDR3 loop is CAISESLGQENEQFF. The DNA for the CDR3 is TGTGCCATCAGTGAGTCGCTGGGACAGGAGAATGAGCAGTTCTTC. The chain employs TRBV10-3 and TRBJ2-1; TRBD1 aligns across 8 bases. The CDR3 loop spans 15 amino acids. Germline CDR1 reads ENHRY; CDR2 reads SYGVKD. V was pared by 0 bases and J by 7 bases, with 5 bases of the junction left unmatched.

This clone was seen a handful of times. The chain uses TRBV10-3 and TRBJ1-1; tentatively, D is TRBD1 (6 bases). Germline CDR1 reads ENHRY; CDR2 reads SYGVKD. The CDR3 spans 14 residues. The germline V and J ends were trimmed by 1 base and 7 bases, with 13 bases remaining between them. The CDR3 coding sequence is TGTGCCATCAGTGAGTTGCAGGGGCGAAATGAAGCTTTCTTT. This gives the protein CAISELQGRNEAFF.

The V gene is TRBV6-1, the J gene TRBJ1-5, with D perhaps matching TRBD1 (6 bases). Germline V gene data show CDR1 as MNHNS and CDR2 as SASEGT. The CDR3 covers 15 residues. Trimming took 6 bases from V and 2 from J, leaving 14 bases between them. The CDR3 sequence: CASRRAGDGNQPQHF. For the CDR3, the DNA is TGTGCCAGCAGGAGAGCAGGGGATGGCAATCAGCCCCAGCATTTT.

This clone was counted between two and nine times. The chain joins TRBV29-1 to TRBJ1-1, with TRBD1 identical over 9 bases. Germline values: CDR1 SQVTM, CDR2 ANQGSEA. The CDR3 is made up of 13 amino acids. Trimming cost V 2 bases and J 10 bases; bases outside gene matches: 8. DNA of the CDR3: TGCAGCGTTGAAAGGACAGGGGATAATATAGCTTTCTTT. Amino acid sequence: CSVERTGDNIAFF.

This clone was seen a handful of times. CDR3 protein: CASSLGTLRNEQFF. The CDR3 nucleotides are TGTGCCAGCAGCTTAGGGACCCTGAGGAATGAGCAGTTCTTC. V usage is TRBV5-8 and J usage is TRBJ2-1; the D gene could be TRBD1 or TRBD2 (5 bases each). Germline V lookup: CDR1 SGHTS, CDR2 YDEGEE. The CDR3 contains 14 residues. V was pared by 2 bases and J by 7 bases, with 13 bases between.

The chain joins TRBV15 to TRBJ1-5; 10 bases map to TRBD1. Germline V lookup: CDR1 LNHNV, CDR2 YYDKDF (reference sequence). The J segment lost 6 bases and the V segment lost 2 bases, leaving 7 bases of the junction unmatched. The CDR3 loop spans 16 amino acids. CDR3 DNA: TGTGCCACCAGCAGATACGGGACAGGGGCGACTCAGCCCCAGCATTTT. Translated: CATSRYGTGATQPQHF.

This clone was seen a handful of times. The chain recombines TRBV30 with TRBJ1-2; D gene ambiguous. Germline V gives CDR1 GTSNPN, CDR2 SVGIG (reference sequence). V lost 3 bases, J lost 0 bases, and 11 bases lay in between. The CDR3 covers 14 residues. Here the CDR3 DNA reads TGTGCCTGGAGCGGTTTTGTAGCTAACTATGGCTACACCTTC. Encoded protein: CAWSGFVANYGYTF.

This clone has a handful of counts. The rearrangement links TRBV4-1 to TRBJ2-7; D is perhaps TRBD1 or TRBD2 (5 bases each). The length of the CDR3 is 14 residues. Germline V gene sequence: CDR1 MGHRA, CDR2 YSYEKL. V dropped 5 bases and J dropped 3 bases, with 14 bases sitting between them. CDR3 DNA: TGCGCCAGCAGCGGACGGGACCGAATCTACGAGCAGTACTTC. Protein sequence: CASSGRDRIYEQYF.

The chain carries TRBV30 and TRBJ2-3; D is unresolved. V was shortened by 5 bases and J by 7 bases, with 10 bases between the two germline ends. The CDR3 runs 11 residues. CDR1 and CDR2 (germline): GTSNPN, SVGIG (reference sequence). In DNA form, the CDR3 reads TGTGCCTGGGGCCCTACGAATACGCAGTATTTT. As protein: CAWGPTNTQYF.

Only a few counts were recorded for this clone. The chain uses TRBV30 and TRBJ2-7; D is possibly TRBD1 (6 bases). This CDR3 is 14 amino acids long. The germline gives CDR1 GTSNPN, CDR2 SVGIG (reference sequence). V dropped 0 bases and J dropped 9 bases, with 18 bases sitting between them. In nucleotides, the CDR3 is TGTGCCTGGAGTGTACGCATAGGGGACATTGGGCAGTACTTC. Translated: CAWSVRIGDIGQYF.

This chain joins TRBV7-2 and TRBJ2-5; the D gene is possibly TRBD1 (7 bases). V was trimmed by 0 bases and J by 10 bases, leaving 24 bases between them. The CDR3 is 17 amino acids. The germline V gene encodes CDR1 SGHTA and CDR2 FQGNSA. The CDR3 bases are TGTGCCAGCAGCTTAGCTGGAGGGTCCGGGCTCCAGGGGGGCCAGTACTTC. This codes for CASSLAGGSGLQGGQYF. Filled out from reference TRBV7-2 and TRBJ2-5, the complete variable domain reads GAGVSQSPSNKVTEKGKDVELRCDPISGHTALYWYRQSLGQGLEFLIYFQGNSAPDKSGLPSDRFSAERTGGSVSTLTIQRTQQEDSAVYLCASSLAGGSGLQGGQYFGPGTRLLVL.

The chain has TRBV10-3 and TRBJ1-6, with 8 bases fitting TRBD1. The trim removed 5 bases at V and 7 bases at J, leaving 4 bases unmatched. The CDR3 runs to 14 residues. Germline lookup yields CDR1 ENHRY and CDR2 SYGVKD. The CDR3 loop reads CAISPTGDNSPLHF. The CDR3 DNA reads as TGTGCCATCAGTCCGACAGGGGACAATTCACCCCTCCACTTT.

The V and J genes are TRBV10-1 and TRBJ2-4; 9 bases line up with TRBD1. Trimming took 4 bases from V and 6 from J; bases not matched to a gene: 7. Germline V CDR1 and CDR2: WNHNN, SYGVQD (reference sequence). This CDR3 has 15 amino acids. CDR3 region: CASSGGQGGGNIQYF. The CDR3 DNA reads TGCGCCAGCAGTGGGGGACAGGGAGGAGGAAACATTCAGTACTTC.

This chain connects TRBV11-2 to TRBJ2-2; D gene ambiguous. This CDR3 has 14 amino acids. V was pared by 8 bases and J by 0 bases, with 10 bases between. Germline CDR1 reads SGHAT; CDR2 reads FQNNGV. This CDR3 is CASSPDPNTGELFF. In DNA form, the CDR3 reads TGTGCCAGCTCCCCAGATCCGAACACCGGGGAGCTGTTTTTT.

Here the CDR3 DNA reads TGTGCCACCAGCAGCCCGGGAGAGGGGTTCTACGAGCAGTACTTC. Translating gives CATSSPGEGFYEQYF. This rearrangement joins TRBV15 to TRBJ2-7; perhaps TRBD2 as D (6 bases). V gave up 3 bases and J gave up 3 bases, with 15 bases separating them. CDR3 length: 15 residues. Germline V lookup: CDR1 LNHNV, CDR2 YYDKDF (reference sequence).

This chain links TRBV6-5 with TRBJ1-1; D is perhaps TRBD1 (5 bases). CDR1 is MNHEY and CDR2 is SVGAGI in the germline V gene. The V end lost 0 bases, the J end lost 5 bases, and 10 bases lay between the germline ends. The CDR3 runs 14 residues. CDR3 nucleotide sequence: TGTGCCAGCAGTTACTCTGGGGGTACGACTGAAGCTTTCTTT. Protein product: CASSYSGGTTEAFF.

This clone has only a few counts. The V call is TRBV6-5, the J call TRBJ1-1; the D gene is possibly TRBD1 (6 bases). The CDR3 consists of 13 residues. Per the germline V gene, CDR1 is MNHEY and CDR2 is SVGAGI. Trimming shortened V by 4 bases and J by 3 bases, and 9 bases separated the two germline ends. The CDR3 DNA follows: TGTGCCAGCAGTTCAGGACAGTACACTGAAGCTTTCTTT. This gives the protein CASSSGQYTEAFF.

V and J are TRBV7-8 and TRBJ1-5; D is uncertain. This CDR3 is built from 15 residues. Trimming pared 2 bases from V and 0 bases from J, leaving 8 bases between. From germline, CDR1 is SGHVS and CDR2 FQNEAQ. The CDR3 nucleotides are TGTGCCAGCAGCTTAAGGACCTATAGCAATCAGCCCCAGCATTTT. Translation: CASSLRTYSNQPQHF.

This clone occurred a few times. J is TRBJ2-5 and V is TRBV30; no reliable D call. The CDR3 runs to 13 residues. Germline loops: CDR1 GTSNPN, CDR2 SVGIG (reference sequence). The V and J ends lost 2 bases and 1 base respectively, with 8 bases between them. The CDR3 loop is CAWSTSGQETQYF. CDR3 nucleotides: TGTGCCTGGAGTACATCGGGCCAAGAGACCCAGTACTTC.

Only a few counts were recorded for this clone. The chain links TRBV9 to TRBJ2-1; tentatively, D is TRBD1 or TRBD2 (5 bases each). Between the trimmed V and J ends, which lost 0 bases and 5 bases, there was a span of 12 bases. In germline, CDR1 is SGDLS, CDR2 YYNGEE. The CDR3 contains 15 residues. CDR3 sequence: CASSVVGTGNNEQFF. DNA for the CDR3: TGTGCCAGCAGCGTAGTTGGGACGGGAAACAATGAGCAGTTCTTC.

This rearrangement joins TRBV6-5 to TRBJ2-7; D is uncertain. Trimming removed 2 bases at V and 1 base at J, with 6 bases between. This CDR3 has 13 amino acids. CDR1 and CDR2 from the germline V gene are MNHEY and SVGAGI. The CDR3 is CASSYTGSYEQYF. The CDR3 nucleotides are TGTGCCAGCAGTTACACGGGTTCCTACGAGCAGTACTTC.

Only a few counts were recorded for this clone. The genes are TRBV27 and TRBJ1-4, with D perhaps matching TRBD1 (5 bases). This CDR3 comprises 14 residues. Trimming shortened V by 6 bases and J by 8 bases, and 16 bases separated the two germline ends. Germline CDR1 reads MNHEY; CDR2 reads SMNVEV (reference sequence). Here the CDR3 reads CASSLSGMGEKLFF. For the CDR3, the DNA is TGTGCCAGCAGCCTATCAGGGATGGGAGAAAAACTGTTTTTT. The full variable domain, completed using reference TRBV27 and TRBJ1-4, is EAQVTQNPRYLITVTGKKLTVTCSQNMNHEYMSWYRQDPGLGLRQIYYSMNVEVTDKGDVPEGYKVSRKEKRNFPLILESPSPNQTSLYFCASSLSGMGEKLFFGSGTQLSVL.

This chain connects TRBV11-2 to TRBJ1-2; no reliable D call. This CDR3 contains 15 residues. In germline, CDR1 is SGHAT, CDR2 FQNNGV. The V and J ends lost 1 base and 3 bases respectively, with 12 bases between them. DNA of the CDR3: TGTGCCAGCAGCTTAGTGGGAGGAGGGCACTATGGCTACACCTTC. Its protein is CASSLVGGGHYGYTF.

This clone was seen a handful of times. V is TRBV29-1 and J is TRBJ1-2; D gene uncertain. Trimming left V 3 bases short and J 2 bases short, with 7 bases between. The CDR3 loop spans 12 amino acids. Germline V gene sequence: CDR1 SQVTM, CDR2 ANQGSEA. Here the CDR3 reads CSVDPTNYGYTF. The CDR3 DNA reads TGCAGCGTTGATCCCACCAACTATGGCTACACCTTC.

The V and J genes are TRBV7-9 and TRBJ2-3, with a tentative D call TRBD2 (6 bases). This CDR3 has 16 residues. The ends were cut back, 4 bases at V and 0 bases at J, with 14 bases in the middle. Per germline, CDR1 SEHNR and CDR2 FQNEAQ (reference sequence). CDR3 region: CASSSPRDFSTDTQYF. CDR3 DNA sequence: TGTGCCAGCAGCTCGCCCCGGGACTTTAGCACAGATACGCAGTATTTT.